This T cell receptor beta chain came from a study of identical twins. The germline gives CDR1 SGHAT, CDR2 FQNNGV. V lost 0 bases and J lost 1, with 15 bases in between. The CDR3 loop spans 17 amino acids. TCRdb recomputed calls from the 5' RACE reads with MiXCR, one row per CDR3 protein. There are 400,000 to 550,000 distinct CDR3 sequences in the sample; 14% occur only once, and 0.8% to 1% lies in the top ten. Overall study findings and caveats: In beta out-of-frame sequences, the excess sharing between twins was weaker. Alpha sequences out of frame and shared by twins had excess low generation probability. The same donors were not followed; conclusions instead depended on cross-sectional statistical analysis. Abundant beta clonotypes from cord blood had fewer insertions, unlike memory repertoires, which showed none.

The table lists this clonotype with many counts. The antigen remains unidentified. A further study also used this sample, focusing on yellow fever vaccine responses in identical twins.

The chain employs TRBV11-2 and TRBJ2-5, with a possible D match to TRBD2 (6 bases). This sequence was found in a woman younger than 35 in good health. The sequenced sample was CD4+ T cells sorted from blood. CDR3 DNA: TGTGCCAGCAGCTTAGAATTTCGGGGGACCGTCCAAGAGACCCAGTACTTC. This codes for CASSLEFRGTVQETQYF.